The 5 T cell receptor beta chains reported below all come from one sample, sequenced in a study of CD8+CD57+ T cells in acquired aplastic anemia. CDR3 and TCR beta VDJ profiling relied on genomic DNA as the template. Via MiXCR, TCRdb re-called the reads, giving one row per CDR3 protein. The sample has tens of thousands of distinct CDR3 sequences; almost 55% are singletons. Input material: sorted CD4+, CD8+, or CD8+CD57+ T cells (not recorded which) from PBMCs. The source of these receptors is a human donor in good health, serving as a control.

The chain carries TRBV11-3 and TRBJ2-3; D gene unclear. Germline V gene sequence: CDR1 SGHNT, CDR2 YENEEA. The CDR3 is 14 amino acids. The V end was cut by 4 bases, the J end by 5 bases, with 13 bases between. The CDR3 sequence: CASSWPVDGDTQYF. The CDR3 DNA follows: TGTGCCAGCAGCTGGCCCGTGGACGGAGATACGCAGTATTTT.

This clonotype was recorded at least ten times. The genes are TRBV6-1 and TRBJ1-2, with TRBD1 identical over 8 bases. Germline V CDR1 and CDR2: MNHNS, SASEGT. With 6 bases clipped from V and 0 bases from J, the junction kept 12 bases outside the gene matches. This CDR3 has 17 amino acids. CDR3 residues: CASSPVARTGSNYGYTF. As DNA, the CDR3 is TGTGCCAGCAGCCCCGTTGCGAGGACAGGGTCTAACTATGGCTACACCTTC.

This clonotype has ten or more counts. This chain links TRBV6-1 with TRBJ2-5, with 11 bases that match TRBD2. The CDR3 has 16 residues. The germline V gene encodes CDR1 MNHNS and CDR2 SASEGT. Trimming removed 9 bases from V and 4 bases from J; junction bases left unmatched: 13. CDR3 sequence (DNA): TGTGCCAGTGGCGGGCTAGCGGGGGGAGGAGGAGAGACCCAGTACTTC. This codes for CASGGLAGGGGETQYF.

The chain has TRBV10-3 and TRBJ1-2; TRBD1 aligns across 11 bases. The ends lost 0 bases at V and 0 bases at J; junction bases unmatched: 0. The CDR3 spans 16 residues. The germline V gene has CDR1 ENHRY and CDR2 SYGVKD. CDR3 sequence: CAISESGQGANYGYTF. CDR3 in DNA: TGTGCCATCAGTGAGTCGGGACAGGGGGCTAACTATGGCTACACCTTC.

This clonotype has ten or more counts. J is TRBJ2-7 and V is TRBV12-3 or TRBV12-4; D not resolved. The germline V and J ends were trimmed by 3 bases and 4 bases, with 13 bases remaining between them. This CDR3 has 14 amino acids. CDR3 bases: TGTGCCAGCAGTTTGGTGGCAGGTCAATACGAGCAGTACTTC. Translation gives CASSLVAGQYEQYF.